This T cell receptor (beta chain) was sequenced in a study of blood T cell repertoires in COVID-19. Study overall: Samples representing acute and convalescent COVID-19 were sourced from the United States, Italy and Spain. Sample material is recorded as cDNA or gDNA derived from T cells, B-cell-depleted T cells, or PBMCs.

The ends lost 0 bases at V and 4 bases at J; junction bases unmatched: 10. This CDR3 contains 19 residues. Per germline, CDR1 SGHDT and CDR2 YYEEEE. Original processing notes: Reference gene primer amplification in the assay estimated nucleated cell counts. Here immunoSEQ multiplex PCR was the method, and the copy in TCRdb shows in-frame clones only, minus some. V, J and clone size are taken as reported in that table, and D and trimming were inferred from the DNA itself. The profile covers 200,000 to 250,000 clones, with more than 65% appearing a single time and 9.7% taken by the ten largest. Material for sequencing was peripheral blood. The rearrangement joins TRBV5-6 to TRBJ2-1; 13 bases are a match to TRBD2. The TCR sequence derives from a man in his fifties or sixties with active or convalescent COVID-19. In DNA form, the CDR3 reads TGTGCCAGCAGCTTGGAGGATGGACTAGCGGGGGCCCTATACAATGAGCAGTTCTTC. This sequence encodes CASSLEDGLAGALYNEQFF.